This TCR beta chain derives from a study of CD8+ T cells in alopecia areata. Investigators isolated RNA and reverse transcribed it into cDNA to act as the sequencing template. The protocol was immunoSEQ multiplex PCR, while the TCRdb copy is restricted to in-frame clones and leaves out a portion. This table holds approximately 6,900 clones, about two thirds found once. Germline lookup yields CDR1 KGHSH and CDR2 LQKENI. The V gene lost 0 bases and the J gene lost 0 bases, with 17 bases spanning the gap. The CDR3 runs 18 residues. The treatment is: oral pan-JAK inhibitor, 5-10 mg twice daily. Those with alopecia areata gave lesional scalp punch biopsies and peripheral blood.

The chain has TRBV18 and TRBJ1-1; D gene ambiguous. The material sequenced was skin, taken at week 4, from a patient treated with tofacitinib. This TCR derives from a human donor with alopecia areata. CDR3 region: CASSPPQTHLDLNTEAFF. The CDR3, as DNA: TGTGCCAGCTCACCACCCCAAACCCATTTGGACTTGAACACTGAAGCTTTCTTT.